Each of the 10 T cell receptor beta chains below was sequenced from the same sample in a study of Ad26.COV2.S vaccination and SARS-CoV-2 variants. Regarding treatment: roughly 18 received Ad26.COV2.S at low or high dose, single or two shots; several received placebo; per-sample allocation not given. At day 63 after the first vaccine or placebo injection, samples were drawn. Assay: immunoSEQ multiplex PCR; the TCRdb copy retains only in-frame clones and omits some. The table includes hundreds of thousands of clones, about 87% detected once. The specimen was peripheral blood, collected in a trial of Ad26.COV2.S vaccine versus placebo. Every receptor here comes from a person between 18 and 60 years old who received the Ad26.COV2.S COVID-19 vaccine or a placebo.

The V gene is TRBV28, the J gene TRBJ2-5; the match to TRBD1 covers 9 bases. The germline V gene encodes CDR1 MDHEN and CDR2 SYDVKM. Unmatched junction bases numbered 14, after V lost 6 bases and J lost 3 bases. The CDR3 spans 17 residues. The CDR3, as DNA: TGTGCCAGCAGATTCCGCCCAGAGGGGACAGGGAAAGAGACCCAGTACTTC. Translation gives CASRFRPEGTGKETQYF.

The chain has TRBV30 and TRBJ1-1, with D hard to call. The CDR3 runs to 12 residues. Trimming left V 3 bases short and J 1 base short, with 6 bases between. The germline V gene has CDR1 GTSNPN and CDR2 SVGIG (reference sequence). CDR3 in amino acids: CAWRPANTEAFF. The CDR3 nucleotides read TGTGCCTGGAGACCAGCGAACACTGAAGCTTTCTTT.

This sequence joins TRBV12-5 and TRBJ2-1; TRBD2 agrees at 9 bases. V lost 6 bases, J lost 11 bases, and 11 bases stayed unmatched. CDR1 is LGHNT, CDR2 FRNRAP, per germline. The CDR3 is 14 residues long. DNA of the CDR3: TGTGCTAGTGGGCCCGGGACTAGCCGACCTAAGCAGTTCTTC. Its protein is CASGPGTSRPKQFF.

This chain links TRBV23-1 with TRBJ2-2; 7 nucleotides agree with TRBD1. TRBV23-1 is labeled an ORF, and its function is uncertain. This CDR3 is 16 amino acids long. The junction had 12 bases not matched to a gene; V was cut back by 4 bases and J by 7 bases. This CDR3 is CASSPNRDSRVGELFF. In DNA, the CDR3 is TGCGCCAGCAGTCCCAACCGGGACAGTAGGGTCGGGGAGCTGTTTTTT.

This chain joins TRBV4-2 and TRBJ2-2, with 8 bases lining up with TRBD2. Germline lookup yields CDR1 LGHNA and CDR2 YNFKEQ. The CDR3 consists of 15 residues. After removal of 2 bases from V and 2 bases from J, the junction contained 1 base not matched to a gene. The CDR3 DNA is TGTGCCAGCAGCCAAATAGCGGGAAACACCGGGGAGCTGTTTTTT. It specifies CASSQIAGNTGELFF.

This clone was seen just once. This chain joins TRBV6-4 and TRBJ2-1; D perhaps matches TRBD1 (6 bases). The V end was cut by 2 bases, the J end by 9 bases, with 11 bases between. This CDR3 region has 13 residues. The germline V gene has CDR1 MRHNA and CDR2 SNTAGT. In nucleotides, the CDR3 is TGTGCCAGCAGTGACATCAGGGGCGGTGAGCAGTTCTTC. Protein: CASSDIRGGEQFF.

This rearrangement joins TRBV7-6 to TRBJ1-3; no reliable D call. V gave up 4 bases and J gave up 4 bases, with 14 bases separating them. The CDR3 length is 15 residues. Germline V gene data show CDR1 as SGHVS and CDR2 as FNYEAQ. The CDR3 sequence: CASSYLLAPGNTIYF. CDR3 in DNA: TGTGCCAGCAGCTACCTCCTAGCACCGGGAAACACCATATATTTT.

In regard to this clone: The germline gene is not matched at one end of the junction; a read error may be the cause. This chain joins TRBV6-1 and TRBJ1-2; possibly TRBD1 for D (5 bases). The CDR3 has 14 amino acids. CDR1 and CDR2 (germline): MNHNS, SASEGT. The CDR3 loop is CASSEGVGLYGYTF. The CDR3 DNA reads TGTGCCAGCAGCGAAGGGGTGGGCCTCTATGGCTACACCTTC.

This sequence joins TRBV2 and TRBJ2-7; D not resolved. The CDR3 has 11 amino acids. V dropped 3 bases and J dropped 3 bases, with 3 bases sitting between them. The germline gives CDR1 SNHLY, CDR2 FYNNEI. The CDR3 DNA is TGTGCCAGCAGTGACGGCTACGAGCAGTACTTC. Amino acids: CASSDGYEQYF.

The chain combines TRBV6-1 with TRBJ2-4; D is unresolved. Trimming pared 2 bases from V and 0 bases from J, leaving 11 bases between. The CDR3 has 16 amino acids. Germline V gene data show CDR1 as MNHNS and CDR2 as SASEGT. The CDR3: CASSESGTLAKNIQYF. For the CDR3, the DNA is TGTGCCAGCAGTGAAAGTGGTACTCTAGCCAAAAACATTCAGTACTTC.